Listed below are T cell receptor beta chains from one sample, sequenced in a study of CD8 T cells in Susac syndrome. TCRdb analysed the immunoSEQ multiplex PCR reads with MiXCR anew, one entry per CDR3 protein. This sample has approximately 150,000 distinct CDR3 sequences, with around 90% found just once. Input material: CD4+ T cells from PBMCs. Every receptor here comes from a human donor in good health. Each CDR3 is given with its conserved first and last residue. Fields, in order: J gene, V gene, CDR3 protein.

TRBJ2-5,TRBV6-2/TRBV6-3,CASSPFGTVKETQYF
TRBJ1-3,TRBV10-2,CASTETGGNTIYF
TRBJ2-7,TRBV5-1,CASREPTSYEQYF
TRBJ2-7,TRBV4-3,CASSHGPGSYEQYF
TRBJ2-2,TRBV19,CASTRSTYTGELFF
TRBJ1-1,TRBV12-3/TRBV12-4,CASSRTAATEAFF
TRBJ2-3,TRBV20-1,CSASDTLQGTDTQYF
TRBJ2-2,TRBV11-2,CAWRASDQNTGELFF
TRBJ1-1,TRBV7-2,CASSLLGHQNTEAFF
TRBJ1-4,TRBV19,CASSIQSTNEKLFF
TRBJ2-5,TRBV30,CAWTSGTTQYF
TRBJ2-7,TRBV11-2,CASSRGTSGIYEQYF
TRBJ2-7,TRBV20-1,CSARGLVRSYEQYF
TRBJ2-5,TRBV3-1,CASSQDWKTQYF
TRBJ2-7,TRBV7-2,CASSLSGSYEQYF
TRBJ2-7,TRBV27,CASSFPTGRSYEQYF
TRBJ2-7,TRBV5-1,CASSLEQSGEQYF
TRBJ1-5,TRBV6-1,CASSEMTGLGGNQPQHF
TRBJ1-1,TRBV4-1,CASSQASGQGNTEAFF
TRBJ1-2,TRBV28,CASSFAYNYGYTF
TRBJ2-7,TRBV20-1,CSATGTSGISSYEQYF
TRBJ2-1,TRBV7-9,CAIPTSGTYFSSYNEQFF
TRBJ2-7,TRBV5-6,CASSSPTHDRFYEQYF
TRBJ2-7,TRBV7-2,CASSLVVGGYEQYF
TRBJ1-5,TRBV20-1,CSARGGEQPQHF
TRBJ2-7,TRBV29-1,CSVEGFGSGRRYEQYF
TRBJ2-7,TRBV20-1,CSAFRGEEQYF
TRBJ2-1,TRBV5-4,CASSLGGTRGLNEQFF
TRBJ2-7,TRBV30,CAWSAGSQAKYF
TRBJ2-3,TRBV7-2,CASSLVSGTQGDTQYF